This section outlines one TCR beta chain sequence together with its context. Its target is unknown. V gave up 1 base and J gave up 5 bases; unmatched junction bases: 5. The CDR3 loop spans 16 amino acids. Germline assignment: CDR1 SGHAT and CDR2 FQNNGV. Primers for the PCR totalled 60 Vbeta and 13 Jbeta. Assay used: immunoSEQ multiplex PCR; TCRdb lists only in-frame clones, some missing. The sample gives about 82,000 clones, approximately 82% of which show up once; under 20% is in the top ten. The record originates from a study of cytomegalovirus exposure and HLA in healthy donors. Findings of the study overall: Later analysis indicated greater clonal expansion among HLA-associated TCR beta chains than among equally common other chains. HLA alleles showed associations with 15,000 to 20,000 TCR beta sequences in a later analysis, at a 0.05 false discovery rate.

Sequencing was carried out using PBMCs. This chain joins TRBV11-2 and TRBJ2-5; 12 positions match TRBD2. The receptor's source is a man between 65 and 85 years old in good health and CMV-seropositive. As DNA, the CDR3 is TGTGCCAGCAGCTTAGTTGGACTAGCGGGGTTTGAGACCCAGTACTTC. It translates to CASSLVGLAGFETQYF. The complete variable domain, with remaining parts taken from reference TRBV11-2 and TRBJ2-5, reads EAGVAQSPRYKIIEKRQSVAFWCNPISGHATLYWYQQILGQGPKLLIQFQNNGVVDDSQLPKDRFSAERLKGVDSTLKIQPAKLEDSAVYLCASSLVGLAGFETQYFGPGTRLLVL.